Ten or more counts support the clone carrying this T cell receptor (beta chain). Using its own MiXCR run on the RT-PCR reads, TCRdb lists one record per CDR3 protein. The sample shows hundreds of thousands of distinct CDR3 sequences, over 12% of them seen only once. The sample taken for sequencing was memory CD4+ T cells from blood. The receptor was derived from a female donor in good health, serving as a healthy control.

CDR3 coding DNA: TGCGCCAGCAGCGCACTGGTCAGACTAGCGGGAGGCTCTACAGATACGCAGTATTTT. Its translation: CASSALVRLAGGSTDTQYF. This chain links TRBV4-3 with TRBJ2-3; TRBD2 agrees at 13 bases. The CDR3 is 19 residues long. Germline V gene sequence: CDR1 LGHNA, CDR2 YSLEER. Trimming cost V 5 bases and J 3 bases; bases outside gene matches: 14.